Listed here are 2 T cell receptor beta chains from one sample, sequenced in a study of shared clonotypes between healthy human individuals. The table came from immunoSEQ multiplex PCR; TCRdb's copy has only in-frame clones and leaves some out. The sample includes approximately 350,000 clones, 96% seen only once; the top ten take 0.32%. Material: memory CD8+ T cells sorted from blood. Subset defined: CD45RO+ cells pooled with CCR7-negative TemRA cells. The source is a man aged 25-45 years in good health.

This rearrangement joins TRBV6-5 to TRBJ2-2; D is ambiguous. V lost 6 bases and J 4 bases, leaving 9 bases between the germline ends. Germline-derived CDR1 and CDR2 are MNHEY and SVGAGI. CDR3 size: 13 residues. For the CDR3, the DNA is TGTGCCAGCAGCCTCGCCGGCACCGGGGAGCTGTTTTTT. It yields the protein CASSLAGTGELFF.

The chain uses TRBV9 and TRBJ2-3, with TRBD2 as a possible D gene (7 bases). The V end lost 0 bases, the J end lost 5 bases, and 13 bases lay between the germline ends. The length of the CDR3 is 15 residues. Germline loops: CDR1 SGDLS, CDR2 YYNGEE. This chain's CDR3 is CASSVEGGRIDTQYF. CDR3 nucleotides: TGTGCCAGCAGCGTAGAGGGGGGGCGCATAGATACGCAGTATTTT.